The entry that follows covers one T cell receptor (beta chain) sequence. Sequencing used immunoSEQ multiplex PCR; TCRdb keeps in-frame clones, though not all of them. The table includes roughly 5,300 clones, roughly 90% detected once. The sample originates from a study of tumor T cells in aggressive B-cell lymphoma. CDR1 is GTSNPN and CDR2 is SVGIG in the germline V gene (reference sequence). CDR3 size: 15 residues. The V and J ends lost 0 bases and 0 bases respectively, with 11 bases between them. The sample taken for sequencing was tumor tissue. The chain uses TRBV30 and TRBJ1-2; D call uncertain. This receptor was identified in an adult with diffuse large B cell lymphoma. Here the CDR3 reads CAWSVRYSPNYGYTF. The CDR3, as DNA: TGTGCCTGGAGTGTTAGGTACAGCCCTAACTATGGCTACACCTTC.